This T cell receptor beta chain was recovered during a study of T cells in tumors after PD-1 blockade. The CDR3 spans 14 residues. The V gene lost 7 bases and the J gene lost 0 bases, with 13 bases spanning the gap. Germline lookup yields CDR1 MNHEY and CDR2 SVGAGI. The method was immunoSEQ multiplex PCR; TCRdb's version includes in-frame clones alone and lacks a portion of them. This table holds just under 65,000 clones, roughly 70% found once. There are a few counts of this clone. Sequences were derived from PBMCs, sampled after anti-PD-1 treatment. This receptor was identified in a human donor with basal cell carcinoma. The rearrangement links TRBV6-5 to TRBJ2-7; no definite D call. The CDR3 protein is CASTPGRSSYEQYF. The CDR3 region has the DNA TGTGCCAGCACCCCAGGACGGAGCTCCTACGAGCAGTACTTC.